Given below is one TCR beta chain in context. Other DNA variants within this sample encode the same CDR3. The length of the CDR3 is 13 residues. Germline V lookup: CDR1 LNHDA, CDR2 SQIVND (reference sequence). V gave up 9 bases and J gave up 1 base; unmatched junction bases: 5. Libraries were prepared by immunoSEQ multiplex PCR; TCRdb keeps only in-frame clonotypes and omits some of them. The table includes 100,000 to 120,000 clones, about 94% detected once. This entry belongs to a study of T cell responses to AZD1222 COVID-19 vaccine. This receptor was taken from an adult who received the AZD1222 COVID-19 vaccine. The sample was peripheral blood, taken 28 days after the second AZD1222 dose. This chain connects TRBV19 to TRBJ1-1, with 7 bases that match TRBD1. CDR3 sequence reads: CASRRTGNTEAFF. DNA of the CDR3: TGTGCCAGCCGGCGGACAGGGAACACTGAAGCTTTCTTT.